Shown below are 9 T cell receptor delta chains from a single sample sequenced in a study of Vγ9Vδ2 T cells in congenital toxoplasmosis. TRGC- and TRDC-specific primers primed one-tube template-switch reverse transcription to make cDNA. The TRGC primer was designed to target TRGC1 and TRGC2 alike. TCRdb reanalyzed the reads using CATT. The sample lists about 830 delta-chain clones; roughly 53% were seen once. The sample was gamma-delta T cells from blood. These receptors originate from a child under 10 years old born to a mother with Toxoplasma gondii infection during pregnancy, either congenitally infected or uninfected (not recorded which).

The chain uses TRDV2 and TRDJ3, with 11 positions matching TRDD3. Germline matching of the DNA provided the J gene here, since TCRdb leaves it blank. The V gene's germline CDR1 is GEAIGNYY and CDR2 EKD. The CDR3 has 20 amino acids. After removal of 0 bases from V and 0 bases from J, the junction contained 6 bases not matched to a gene. CDR3: CACDTVLGDRSSWDTRQMFF. The CDR3 DNA is TGTGCCTGTGACACCGTACTGGGGGATAGGAGCTCCTGGGACACCCGACAGATGTTTTTC.

The chain joins TRDV1 to TRDJ1, with 10 bases fitting TRDD3. Per the germline V gene, CDR1 is TSWWSYY and CDR2 is QGS. There are 19 residues in the CDR3. V gave up 3 bases and J gave up 2 bases; unmatched junction bases: 15. The CDR3 reads CALGDPFLSYWGMTDKLIF. The CDR3 DNA sequence: TGTGCTCTTGGGGACCCCTTCCTATCGTACTGGGGGATGACCGATAAACTCATCTTT.

A word on this clone: A far larger clone is one base from this, pointing to a likely read error. This chain links TRDV2 with TRDJ1; D remains ambiguous. No J gene is reported in TCRdb; it was inferred here by comparing the DNA with germline. Germline CDR1 is GEAIGNYY and CDR2 is EKD. Trimming pared 3 bases from V and 9 bases from J, leaving 22 bases between. CDR3 length: 15 amino acids. In nucleotides, the CDR3 is TGTGCCTGTGACCCAGCGAGTACTTTGACAGCACAACTCATCTTT. Encoded protein: CACDPASTLTAQLIF.

Concerning this clone itself: A far larger clone lies a single base away; this is likely a read error. Different DNA sequences within this sample yield the same CDR3. V and J are TRDV2 and TRDJ3; TRDD3 might be the D (5 bases). The germline CDR1 and CDR2 sequences are GEAIGNYY and EKD. This CDR3 is 16 amino acids long. The V gene lost 3 bases and the J gene lost 0 bases, with 8 bases spanning the gap. The CDR3 loop reads CACDGIRSWDTRQMFF. CDR3 coding DNA: TGTGCCTGTGACGGTATACGCTCCTGGGACACCCGACAGATGTTTTTC.

Worth noting for this clone: A far larger clone is a single base away, which makes a read error likely. The J gene went uncalled, whereas the V gene is TRDV2; TRDD3, the table's D call, lacks a check against the DNA. The germline V gene encodes CDR1 GEAIGNYY and CDR2 EKD. The CDR3 is made up of 14 amino acids. In DNA, the CDR3 is TGTGCCTGTGACACAGTGGGGGATAGCGATAAACTCATCTTC. Residues: CACDTVGDSDKLIF.

This clone is large within its sample. The chain joins TRDV2 to TRDJ1; 11 nucleotides match TRDD3. This CDR3 has 13 amino acids. With 3 bases clipped from V and 5 bases from J, the junction kept 1 base outside the gene matches. Germline assignment: CDR1 GEAIGNYY and CDR2 EKD. The CDR3 bases are TGTGCCTGTGACTACTGGGGGATAGATAAACTCATCTTT. Translated, it gives CACDYWGIDKLIF.

As regards this clone: TCRdb attributes to this sequence the protein of a much larger clone, which differs from the DNA translation at residue 16; a read error is likely, and the protein displayed is translated from the DNA. This chain uses TRDV2 with TRDJ3; 12 bases map to TRDD3. Since TCRdb gives no J gene, matching the DNA to germline was used here to assign it. Germline V lookup: CDR1 GEAIGNYY, CDR2 EKD. This CDR3 region has 23 residues. The CDR3 is CACDPVLGDTHLQGSLDTRQMFF. The CDR3 region has the DNA TGTGCCTGTGACCCTGTACTGGGGGATACTCACCTCCAAGGCTCCTTGGACACCCGACAGATGTTTTTC.

In the case of this clone: The protein that TCRdb holds for this DNA derives from a much larger clone and differs from the translated DNA at residue 11, which likely indicates a read error; the protein shown here is translated from the DNA. TRDV2 is the V gene, and the J gene was not called; TRDD3 is the table's D call, not checked against the DNA. From germline, CDR1 is GEAIGNYY and CDR2 EKD. This CDR3 has 13 amino acids. DNA for the CDR3: TGTGCCTGTGACACTGGGGGATACGATAAATTCATCTTT. Translated, it gives CACDTGGYDKFIF.

For this clone: The TCRdb record carries a much larger clone's protein, which differs from this DNA's translation at residue 7; a read error is the likely cause, and the protein listed here is the DNA translation. The chain employs TRDV2 and TRDJ3; TRDD3 matches at 9 bases. The J gene was not available in TCRdb and was assigned here by matching the DNA to germline segments. The CDR3 loop spans 20 amino acids. Germline-derived CDR1 and CDR2 are GEAIGNYY and EKD. The V and J ends lost 0 bases and 0 bases, in that order; junction bases with no gene match: 8. The CDR3 coding sequence is TGTGCCTGTGACACCGTGGCGGGGGATACAAGCTCCTGGGACACCCGACAGATGTTTTTC. Encoded protein: CACDTVAGDTSSWDTRQMFF.